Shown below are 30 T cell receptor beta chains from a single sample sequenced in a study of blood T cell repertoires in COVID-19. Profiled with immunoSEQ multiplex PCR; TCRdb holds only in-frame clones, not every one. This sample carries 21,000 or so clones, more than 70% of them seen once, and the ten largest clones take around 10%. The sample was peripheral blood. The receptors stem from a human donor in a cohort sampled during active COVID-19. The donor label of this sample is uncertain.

CDR3 bases: TGTGCCAGCAGCCCCAGGGGTCGCGTCCTGACTTTC. Translated: CASSPRGRVLTF. The gene calls are TRBV7-2 and TRBJ2-6; D perhaps matches TRBD1 (6 bases). The CDR3 has 12 residues. Deletions cut 5 bases from V and 12 bases from J, with 11 bases between. In germline, CDR1 is SGHTA, CDR2 FQGNSA. Variable domain in full (rest from reference TRBV7-2 and TRBJ2-6): GAGVSQSPSNKVTEKGKDVELRCDPISGHTALYWYRQSLGQGLEFLIYFQGNSAPDKSGLPSDRFSAERTGGSVSTLTIQRTQQEDSAVYLCASSPRGRVLTFGAGSRLTVL.

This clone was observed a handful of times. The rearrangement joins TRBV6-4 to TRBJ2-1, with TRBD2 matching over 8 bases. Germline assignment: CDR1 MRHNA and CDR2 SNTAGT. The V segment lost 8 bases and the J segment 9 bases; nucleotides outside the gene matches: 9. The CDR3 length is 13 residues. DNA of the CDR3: TGTGCCAGCTCTAAGCGGGAGTCCGGTGAGCAGTTCTTC. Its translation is CASSKRESGEQFF.

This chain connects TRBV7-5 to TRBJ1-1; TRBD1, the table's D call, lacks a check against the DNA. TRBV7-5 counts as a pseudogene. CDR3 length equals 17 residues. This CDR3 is CARSFRDRDPMNTEAFF. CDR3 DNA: TGTGCCAGAAGCTTCCGGGACAGGGACCCTATGAACACTGAAGCTTTCTTT.

The CDR3 is CASSRGQSSYEQYF. The CDR3 nucleotides read TGCGCCAGCAGCCGGGGACAAAGCTCCTACGAGCAGTACTTC. The V call is TRBV5-1, the J call TRBJ2-7, with D possibly matching TRBD1 (6 bases). Per germline, CDR1 SGHRS and CDR2 YFSETQ. Trimming pared 4 bases from V and 0 bases from J, leaving 11 bases between. The CDR3 consists of 14 residues. Complete variable domain (other parts from reference TRBV5-1 and TRBJ2-7): KAGVTQTPRYLIKTRGQQVTLSCSPISGHRSVSWYQQTPGQGLQFLFEYFSETQRNKGNFPGRFSGRQFSNSRSEMNVSTLELGDSALYLCASSRGQSSYEQYFGPGTRLTVT.

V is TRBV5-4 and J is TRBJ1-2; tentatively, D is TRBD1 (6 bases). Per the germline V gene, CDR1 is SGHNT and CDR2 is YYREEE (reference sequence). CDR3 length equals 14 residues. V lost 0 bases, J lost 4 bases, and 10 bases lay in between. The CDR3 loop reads CASSLDRVTYGYTF. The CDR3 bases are TGTGCCAGCAGCTTGGACAGGGTCACCTATGGCTACACCTTC.

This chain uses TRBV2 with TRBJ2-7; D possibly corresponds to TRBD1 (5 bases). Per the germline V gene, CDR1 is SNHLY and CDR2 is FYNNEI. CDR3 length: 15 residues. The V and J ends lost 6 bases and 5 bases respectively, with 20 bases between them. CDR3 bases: TGTGCCAGCAGGGAACCGGATAGGGGCCCCCACGAGCAGTACTTC. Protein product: CASREPDRGPHEQYF.

The CDR3 DNA reads TGTGCCAGTAGTTTTGTCAGGCCCCGACGGCAGCCCCAGCATTTT. It codes for CASSFVRPRRQPQHF. J is TRBJ1-5 and V is TRBV19; D unresolved. The CDR3 totals 15 residues. Deletions cut 5 bases from V and 7 bases from J, with 18 bases between. CDR1 and CDR2 from the germline V gene are LNHDA and SQIVND (reference sequence).

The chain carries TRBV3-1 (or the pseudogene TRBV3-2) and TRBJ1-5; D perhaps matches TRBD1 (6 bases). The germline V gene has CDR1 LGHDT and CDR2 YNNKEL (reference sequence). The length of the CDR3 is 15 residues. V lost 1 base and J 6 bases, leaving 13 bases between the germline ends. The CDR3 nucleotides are TGTGCCAGCAGCCAAGCCGGCTGGGGGCCTCAGCCCCAGCATTTT. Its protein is CASSQAGWGPQPQHF.

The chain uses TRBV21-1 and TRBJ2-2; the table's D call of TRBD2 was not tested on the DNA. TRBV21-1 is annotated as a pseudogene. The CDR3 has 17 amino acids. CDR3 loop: CASSKEVAGANTGELFF. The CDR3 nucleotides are TGTGCCAGCAGCAAAGAGGTAGCGGGGGCGAACACCGGGGAGCTGTTTTTT.

CDR3 sequence reads: CASSSGTAGAHETQYF. CDR3 nucleotides: TGCGCCAGCAGCTCAGGTACGGCGGGAGCCCACGAGACCCAGTACTTC. This chain connects TRBV5-1 to TRBJ2-5, with 7 nucleotides matching TRBD2. J lost 5 bases, V lost 3 bases, and 13 bases had no gene match. Germline values: CDR1 SGHRS, CDR2 YFSETQ. The CDR3 is 16 amino acids. Supplemented by reference TRBV5-1 and TRBJ2-5, the full variable domain reads KAGVTQTPRYLIKTRGQQVTLSCSPISGHRSVSWYQQTPGQGLQFLFEYFSETQRNKGNFPGRFSGRQFSNSRSEMNVSTLELGDSALYLCASSSGTAGAHETQYFGPGTRLLVL.

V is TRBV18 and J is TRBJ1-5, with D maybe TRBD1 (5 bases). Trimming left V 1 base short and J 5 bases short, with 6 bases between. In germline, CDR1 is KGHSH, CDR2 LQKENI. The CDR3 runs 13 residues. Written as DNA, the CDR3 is TGTGCCAGCTCACCACAAGGGGATCAGCCCCAGCATTTT. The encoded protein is CASSPQGDQPQHF.

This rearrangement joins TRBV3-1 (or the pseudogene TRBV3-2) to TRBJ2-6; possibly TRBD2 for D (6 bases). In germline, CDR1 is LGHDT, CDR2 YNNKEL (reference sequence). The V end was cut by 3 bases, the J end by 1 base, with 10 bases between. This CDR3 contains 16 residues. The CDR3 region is CASSQRRDSGANVLTF. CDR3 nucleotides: TGTGCCAGCAGCCAGAGGCGGGATTCTGGGGCCAACGTCCTGACTTTC.

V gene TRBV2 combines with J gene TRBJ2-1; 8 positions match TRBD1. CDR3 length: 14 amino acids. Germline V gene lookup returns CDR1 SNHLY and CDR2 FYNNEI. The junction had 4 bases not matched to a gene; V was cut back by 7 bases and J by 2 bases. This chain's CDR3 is CASKDRVPYNEQFF. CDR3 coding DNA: TGTGCCAGCAAGGACAGGGTACCCTACAATGAGCAGTTCTTC. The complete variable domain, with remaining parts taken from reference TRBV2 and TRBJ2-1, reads EPEVTQTPSHQVTQMGQEVILRCVPISNHLYFYWYRQILGQKVEFLVSFYNNEISEKSEIFDDQFSVERPDGSNFTLKIRSTKLEDSAMYFCASKDRVPYNEQFFGPGTRLTVL.

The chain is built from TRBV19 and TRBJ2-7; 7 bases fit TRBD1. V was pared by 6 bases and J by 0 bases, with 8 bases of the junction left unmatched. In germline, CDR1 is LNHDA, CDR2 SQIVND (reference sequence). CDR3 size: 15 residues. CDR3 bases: TGTGCCAGTAGCCGGACAGGATTAAGCTCCTACGAGCAGTACTTC. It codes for CASSRTGLSSYEQYF.

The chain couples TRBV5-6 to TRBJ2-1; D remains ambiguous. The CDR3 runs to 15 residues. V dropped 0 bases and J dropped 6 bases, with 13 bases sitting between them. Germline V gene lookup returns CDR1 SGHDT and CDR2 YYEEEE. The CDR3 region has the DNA TGTGCCAGCAGCTTGGTGGTTAGGTCAGGCAATGAGCAGTTCTTC. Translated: CASSLVVRSGNEQFF.

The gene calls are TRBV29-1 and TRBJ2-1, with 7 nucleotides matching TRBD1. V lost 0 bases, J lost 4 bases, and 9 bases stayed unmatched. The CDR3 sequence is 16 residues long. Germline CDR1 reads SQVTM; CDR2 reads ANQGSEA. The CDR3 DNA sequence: TGCAGCGTTGAAGATAGGGGGCCCTTCCTATACAATGAGCAGTTCTTC. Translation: CSVEDRGPFLYNEQFF.

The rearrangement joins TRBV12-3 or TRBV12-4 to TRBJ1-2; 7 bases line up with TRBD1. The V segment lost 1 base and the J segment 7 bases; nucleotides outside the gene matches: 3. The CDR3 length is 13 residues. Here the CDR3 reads CASSLGQGAGYTF. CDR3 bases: TGTGCCAGCAGTTTAGGACAGGGCGCTGGCTACACCTTC.

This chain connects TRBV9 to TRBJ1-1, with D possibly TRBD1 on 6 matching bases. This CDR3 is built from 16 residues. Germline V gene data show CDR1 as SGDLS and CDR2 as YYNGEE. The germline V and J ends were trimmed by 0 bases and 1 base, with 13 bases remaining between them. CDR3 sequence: CASSVGGGRGNTEAFF. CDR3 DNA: TGTGCCAGCAGCGTAGGAGGGGGTAGGGGGAACACTGAAGCTTTCTTT.

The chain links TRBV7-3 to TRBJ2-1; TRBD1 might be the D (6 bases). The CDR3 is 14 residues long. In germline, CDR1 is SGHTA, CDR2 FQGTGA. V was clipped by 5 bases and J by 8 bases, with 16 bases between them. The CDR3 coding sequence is TGTGCCAGCAGCCTTGGACAGCCTGGCGATGAGCAGTTCTTC. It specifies CASSLGQPGDEQFF.

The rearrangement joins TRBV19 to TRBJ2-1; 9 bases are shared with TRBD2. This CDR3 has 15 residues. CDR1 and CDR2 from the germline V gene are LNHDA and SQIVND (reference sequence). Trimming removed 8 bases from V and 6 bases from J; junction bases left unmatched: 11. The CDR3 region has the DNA TGTGCCAGTTCCTCGGGGGCGGGAGGGTTCAATGAGCAGTTCTTC. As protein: CASSSGAGGFNEQFF.

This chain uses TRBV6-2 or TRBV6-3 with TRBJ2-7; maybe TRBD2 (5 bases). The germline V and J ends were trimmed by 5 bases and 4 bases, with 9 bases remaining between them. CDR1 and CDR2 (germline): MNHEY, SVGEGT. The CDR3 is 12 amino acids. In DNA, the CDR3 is TGTGCCAGCAGTCGTAGGAGGTACGAGCAGTACTTC. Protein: CASSRRRYEQYF.

The CDR3: CSVHNSIEQFF. As DNA, the CDR3 is TGCAGCGTTCATAACTCGATTGAGCAGTTCTTC. The chain joins TRBV29-1 to TRBJ2-1; D unclear. The CDR3 is 11 residues long. The germline V gene encodes CDR1 SQVTM and CDR2 ANQGSEA. Trimming removed 5 bases from V and 9 bases from J, with 11 bases in between.

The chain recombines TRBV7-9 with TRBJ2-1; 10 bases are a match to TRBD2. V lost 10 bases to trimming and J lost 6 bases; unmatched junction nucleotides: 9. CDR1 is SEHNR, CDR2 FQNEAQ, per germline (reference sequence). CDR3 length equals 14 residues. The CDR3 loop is CAIRSGREGNEQFF. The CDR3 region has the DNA TGTGCCATCCGCAGCGGGAGGGAAGGCAATGAGCAGTTCTTC.

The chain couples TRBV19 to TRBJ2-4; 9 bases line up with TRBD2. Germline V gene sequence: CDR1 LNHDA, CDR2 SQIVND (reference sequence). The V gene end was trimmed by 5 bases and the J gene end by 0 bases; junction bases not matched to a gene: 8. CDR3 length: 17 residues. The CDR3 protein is CASSGGLAGLAKNIQYF. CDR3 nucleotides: TGTGCCAGTAGTGGAGGGCTAGCGGGACTAGCCAAAAACATTCAGTACTTC.

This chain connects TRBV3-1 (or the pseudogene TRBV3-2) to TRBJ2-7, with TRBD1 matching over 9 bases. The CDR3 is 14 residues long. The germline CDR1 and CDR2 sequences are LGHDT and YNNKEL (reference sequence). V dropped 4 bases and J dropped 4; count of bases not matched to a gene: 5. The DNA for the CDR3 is TGTGCCAGCAGCCCTCAGACAGGGGGATACGAGCAGTACTTC. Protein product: CASSPQTGGYEQYF.

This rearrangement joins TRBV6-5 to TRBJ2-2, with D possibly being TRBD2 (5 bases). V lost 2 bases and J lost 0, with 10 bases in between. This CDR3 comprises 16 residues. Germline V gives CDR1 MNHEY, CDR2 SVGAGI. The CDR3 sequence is CASSYQAEANTGELFF. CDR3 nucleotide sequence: TGTGCCAGCAGTTACCAAGCGGAGGCGAACACCGGGGAGCTGTTTTTT.

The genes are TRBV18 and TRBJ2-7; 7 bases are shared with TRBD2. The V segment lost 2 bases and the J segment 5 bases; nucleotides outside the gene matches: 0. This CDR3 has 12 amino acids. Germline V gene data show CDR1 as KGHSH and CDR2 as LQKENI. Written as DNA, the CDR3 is TGTGCCAGCTCACCAAGCGGGGACGAGCAGTACTTC. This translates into CASSPSGDEQYF.

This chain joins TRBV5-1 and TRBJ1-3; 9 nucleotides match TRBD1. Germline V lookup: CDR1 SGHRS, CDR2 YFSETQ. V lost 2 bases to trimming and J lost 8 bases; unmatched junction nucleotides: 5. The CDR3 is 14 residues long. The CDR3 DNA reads TGCGCCAGCAGCTTACAGGGGGCGCAGGACACCATATATTTT. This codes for CASSLQGAQDTIYF. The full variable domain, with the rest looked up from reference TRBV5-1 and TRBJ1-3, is KAGVTQTPRYLIKTRGQQVTLSCSPISGHRSVSWYQQTPGQGLQFLFEYFSETQRNKGNFPGRFSGRQFSNSRSEMNVSTLELGDSALYLCASSLQGAQDTIYFGEGSWLTVV.

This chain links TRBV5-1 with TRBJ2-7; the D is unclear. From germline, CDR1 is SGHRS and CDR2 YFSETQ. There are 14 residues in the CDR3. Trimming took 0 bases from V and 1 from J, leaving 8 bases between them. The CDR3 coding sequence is TGCGCCAGCAGCTTGGGACTTTCTTCCTACGAGCAGTACTTC. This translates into CASSLGLSSYEQYF.

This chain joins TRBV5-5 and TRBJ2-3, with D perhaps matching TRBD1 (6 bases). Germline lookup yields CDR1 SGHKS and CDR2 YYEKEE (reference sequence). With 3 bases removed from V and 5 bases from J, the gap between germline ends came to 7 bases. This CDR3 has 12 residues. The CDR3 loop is CASSYREDTQYF. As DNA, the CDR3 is TGTGCCAGCAGCTACAGGGAAGATACGCAGTATTTT.